A selection of T cell receptor beta chains follows, all from one sample in a study of blood T cell repertoires in COVID-19. Produced via immunoSEQ multiplex PCR; TCRdb's table is partial and in-frame only. The data hold 250,000 to 350,000 clones, with 85% to 90% observed a single time. The sample taken for sequencing was PBMCs or T cells enriched from blood (not recorded which). The receptors were gathered from a woman between 18 and 29 years old with acute COVID-19. Each CDR3 is given with its conserved first and last residue. Each record gives: V gene, D gene, J gene, clone size, CDR3 DNA, CDR3 protein. The D gene is left open where the match is weak. Part of the rows lack a size; the others show once, few, many or a class for expanded clones.

>TRBV20-1|-|TRBJ2-3|-
TGCAGTGCGGAACAGGAATATACGCAGTATTTT
CSAEQEYTQYF
>TRBV30|-|TRBJ1-4|-
TGTGCCTGGAGTTACACAGCAACTAATGAAAAACTGTTTTTT
CAWSYTATNEKLFF
>TRBV6-1|-|TRBJ1-5|-
TGTGCCAGCAGTTTCCCTTCGGGGATAGGGCATTTT
CASSFPSGIGHF
>TRBV29-1|TRBD2|TRBJ2-1|-
TGCAGCGTTGAAGAGGCTAGCGGGAGTGCAGGGAATGAGCAGTTCTTC
CSVEEASGSAGNEQFF
>TRBV28|TRBD2|TRBJ2-7|-
TGTGCCAGCAGTGGGGGACTAGCGGGCTCCTCCTACGAGCAGTACTTC
CASSGGLAGSSYEQYF
>TRBV28|-|TRBJ1-2|-
TGTGCCAGTCTCACCACAGGGAACTATGGCTACACCTTC
CASLTTGNYGYTF
>TRBV28|TRBD1|TRBJ1-1|once
TGTGCCAGCCAAACGGGACAGGGGTTGACTGAAGCTTTCTTT
CASQTGQGLTEAFF
>TRBV19|-|TRBJ1-5|-
TGTGCCAGTAGTATAGTCCGGACAGCGGAATATAGCAATCAGCCCCAGCATTTT
CASSIVRTAEYSNQPQHF
>TRBV5-6|TRBD1|TRBJ1-5|-
TGTGCCAGCAGCCAGGGGACAGGGTTTCTACAGCCCCAGCATTTT
CASSQGTGFLQPQHF
>TRBV15|TRBD2|TRBJ2-1|-
TGTGCCACCAGCAGAGAGGGGACTAGCGGGTACAATGAGCAGTTCTTC
CATSREGTSGYNEQFF
>TRBV28|TRBD1|TRBJ1-1|-
TGTGCCGCCCGACAGGGTTTAGTCAACACTGAAGCTTTCTTT
CAARQGLVNTEAFF
>TRBV5-8|TRBD2|TRBJ2-2|-
TGTGCCAGCAGCTTGGGACTAGCGGGGAGCACCGGGGAGCTGTTTTTT
CASSLGLAGSTGELFF
>TRBV5-8|TRBD1|TRBJ1-1|-
TGTGCCAGCAGCTTGTCCACAGGGGCTTTCGCTGAAGCTTTCTTT
CASSLSTGAFAEAFF
>TRBV28|-|TRBJ1-1|-
TGTGCCAGCAGTCTCACTAGGGCGATAAACACTGAAGCTTTCTTT
CASSLTRAINTEAFF
>TRBV6-5|-|TRBJ1-2|-
TGTGCCAGCAGTTACTCGCTTACACGAGGTTATGGCTACACCTTC
CASSYSLTRGYGYTF
>TRBV15|TRBD1|TRBJ2-1|-
TGTGCCACCAGCATTATGGACAGGGGCTTCTACAATGAGCAGTTCTTC
CATSIMDRGFYNEQFF
>TRBV20-1|TRBD2|TRBJ2-3|-
TGCAGTGCTAGTGGACGGGAGGCAGATACGCAGTATTTT
CSASGREADTQYF
>TRBV5-1|TRBD1|TRBJ1-6|many
TGCGCCAGCAGCTCTGGGACAGGGCCAAATTCACCCCTCCACTTT
CASSSGTGPNSPLHF
>TRBV11-3|-|TRBJ1-1|-
TGTGCCAGCAGCAAGGGGGGGACGATGAACACTGAAGCTTTCTTT
CASSKGGTMNTEAFF
>TRBV5-1|TRBD2|TRBJ2-7|-
TGCGCCAGCAGCGGGGGGACTAGCGGGAGTGCTTTGTACGAGCAGTACTTC
CASSGGTSGSALYEQYF
>TRBV6-5|-|TRBJ2-1|-
TGTGCCAGCAGTTCCCCCCCCAACAATGAGCAGTTCTTC
CASSSPPNNEQFF
>TRBV29-1|-|TRBJ2-2|-
TGCAGCGTCCCACTAGGGTCCGGGGAGCTGTTTTTT
CSVPLGSGELFF
>TRBV11-1|TRBD1|TRBJ2-3|-
TGTGCCAGCAGCCCCGTGGGGACAGGGGGCTTGGATACGCAGTATTTT
CASSPVGTGGLDTQYF
>TRBV3-1/TRBV3-2|TRBD2|TRBJ2-1|-
TGTGCCAGCAGCCAAGTGGGCAGCGGGGGAGGGAATGAGCAGTTCTTC
CASSQVGSGGGNEQFF
>TRBV12-3/TRBV12-4|-|TRBJ2-5|-
TGTGCCAGCAGTTCCCTAGAGACCCAGTACTTC
CASSSLETQYF
>TRBV28|TRBD1|TRBJ1-2|-
TGTGCCAGCCGGGACAGGCTTAACTATGGCTACACCTTC
CASRDRLNYGYTF
>TRBV11-3|-|TRBJ2-2|-
TGTGCCAGCAGCCCCCAGGGGGGCGGGAACACCGGGGAGCTGTTTTTT
CASSPQGGGNTGELFF
>TRBV29-1|TRBD1|TRBJ2-7|-
TGCAGCGCTTCGCAACCCGGGACAGCCTTCGAGCAGTACTTC
CSASQPGTAFEQYF
>TRBV2|-|TRBJ1-2|-
TGTGCCAGCAGTGTGACGGAGAATGGCTACACCTTC
CASSVTENGYTF
>TRBV19|TRBD1|TRBJ2-2|-
TGTGCCAGTAGTGTCAGGGGACAGGGCGGCACCGGGGAGCTGTTTTTT
CASSVRGQGGTGELFF
>TRBV3-1/TRBV3-2|TRBD2|TRBJ2-7|-
TGTGCCAGCAGCCGCGGGACTAGCAACGAGCAGTACTTC
CASSRGTSNEQYF
>TRBV7-3|TRBD2|TRBJ2-2|-
TGTGCCAGCAGCTTAACCCCTAGCGGGAGGACCGGGGAGCTGTTTTTT
CASSLTPSGRTGELFF
>TRBV9|-|TRBJ1-1|-
TGTGCCAGCAGCGTGTCAGGGGCTGTGAACACTGAAGCTTTCTTT
CASSVSGAVNTEAFF
>TRBV11-2|-|TRBJ2-5|-
TGTGCCAGCAGCCAGGGGAAAGAGACCCAGTACTTC
CASSQGKETQYF
>TRBV19|-|TRBJ2-5|once
TGTGCCAGTACCATGGGGGGGGCCGGAGAGACCCAGTACTTC
CASTMGGAGETQYF
>TRBV18|TRBD1|TRBJ1-1|-
TGTGCCAGCTCCTCGGGACAGGACACTGAAGCTTTCTTT
CASSSGQDTEAFF
>TRBV4-1|-|TRBJ1-2|few
TGCGCCAGCAGCCAAGAACTTCGAGGGGAGGTATATGGCTACACCTTC
CASSQELRGEVYGYTF
>TRBV7-3|-|TRBJ1-1|-
TGTGCCAGCAGCTTAATACCAGGGAACACTGAAGCTTTCTTT
CASSLIPGNTEAFF
>TRBV6-5|TRBD1|TRBJ2-1|-
TGTGCCAGCAGCTCCGGACAGGGCGGCGACAATGAGCAGTTCTTC
CASSSGQGGDNEQFF
>TRBV3-1/TRBV3-2|-|TRBJ1-1|-
TGTGCCAGCAGCCCAACGGGAATGTCACTGAACACTGAAGCTTTCTTT
CASSPTGMSLNTEAFF
>TRBV7-2|-|TRBJ1-1|-
TGTGCCAGCAGCCCCCGTTGGTGGCTCACTGAAGCTTTCTTT
CASSPRWWLTEAFF
>TRBV5-1|TRBD1|TRBJ2-2|-
TGCGCCAGCAGCCTGACAGGGGGCGCGGGGGAGCTGTTTTTT
CASSLTGGAGELFF
>TRBV19|-|TRBJ2-3|-
TGTGCCAGTAGTATACTAGGACTACCCGACACAGATACGCAGTATTTT
CASSILGLPDTDTQYF
>TRBV5-6|TRBD2|TRBJ2-2|-
TGTGCCAGCAAGGAGCGGGGTCGGAACACCGGGGAGCTGTTTTTT
CASKERGRNTGELFF
>TRBV27|-|TRBJ2-7|once
TGTGCCAGCAGTACCGGGTATGGCTACGAGCAGTACTTC
CASSTGYGYEQYF
>TRBV24-1|TRBD1|TRBJ2-1|-
TGTGCCACCGGGGACAGTGCGGTCCCCTACAATGAGCAGTTCTTC
CATGDSAVPYNEQFF
>TRBV3-1/TRBV3-2|-|TRBJ2-1|-
TGTGCCAGCAGCCAAGGAAGGCGCCTAGCGATTGGCCATGAGCAGTTCTTC
CASSQGRRLAIGHEQFF
>TRBV5-6|-|TRBJ2-7|-
TGTGCCAGCAGCTTGGCCGGAGACGAGCAGTACTTC
CASSLAGDEQYF
>TRBV19|TRBD1|TRBJ2-7|-
TGTGCCAGTAGTATGGGGACAGCGCTAGAGCAGTACTTC
CASSMGTALEQYF
>TRBV9|-|TRBJ2-2|once
TGTGCCAGCAGCGTAGGGGAGGTCACCGGGGAGCTGTTTTTT
CASSVGEVTGELFF
>TRBV5-6|TRBD2|TRBJ2-1|-
TGTGCCAGCAGCTGGGGGTCCAGCGGGAGATCGGGGGAGCAGTTCTTC
CASSWGSSGRSGEQFF
>TRBV27|-|TRBJ2-5|once
TGTGCCAGCAGCCGTACGGGGGTCGCGGGCCCCCAAGAGACCCAGTACTTC
CASSRTGVAGPQETQYF
>TRBV20-1|-|TRBJ2-2|-
TGCAGTGCCCGTAGCACCGGGGAGCTGTTTTTT
CSARSTGELFF
>TRBV6-6|-|TRBJ1-1|-
TGTGCCAGCAGTTACAAAGCTATGAACACTGAAGCTTTCTTT
CASSYKAMNTEAFF
>TRBV15|-|TRBJ2-6|-
TGTGCCACCAGCAGGGAAGGGGGGGTTGGTGGGGCCAACGTCCTGACTTTC
CATSREGGVGGANVLTF